The 2 T cell receptor beta chains reported below all come from one sample, sequenced in a study of T cell repertoires in cytomegalovirus infection. TCRdb re-derived calls from the reads in MiXCR, one entry per CDR3 protein. The table includes 700,000 to 850,000 distinct CDR3 sequences, 32% detected once. No antigen has been assigned to these receptors. The source was cultured CD8+ T cells from PBMCs, collected from culture after CMV antigen stimulation. The receptor set was obtained from a human donor in good health (CMV status not recorded). Some clones in this sample may be carry-over from other donors' samples.

This clonotype has just a few counts. V and J are TRBV14 and TRBJ1-2, with D possibly being TRBD1 (6 bases). V was cut by 1 base and J by 2 bases, with 14 bases left in between. The CDR3 spans 16 residues. CDR1 and CDR2 (germline): SGHDN, FVKESK. The CDR3 protein is CASSQGRQAPNYGYTF. CDR3 DNA: TGTGCCAGCAGCCAAGGTAGACAGGCCCCAAACTATGGCTACACCTTC.

The V gene is TRBV20-1, the J gene TRBJ2-1; 9 nucleotides match TRBD2. CDR3 size: 15 residues. V was clipped by 0 bases and J by 7 bases; unmatched bases: 7. CDR1 is DFQATT, CDR2 SNEGSKA, per germline (reference sequence). The chain's CDR3 is CSAREGAGGINEQFF. The CDR3 DNA reads TGCAGTGCTAGAGAGGGGGCGGGGGGGATAAATGAGCAGTTCTTC.